Below, 29 T cell receptor beta chains from the same sample are listed, as sequenced in a study of blood T cell repertoires in COVID-19 (dated by TCRdb to the early 2020s). Library generation was performed with the immunoSEQ multiplex PCR assay. Sourced from immuneACCESS, this table was stored by TCRdb with only in-frame sequences that have V and J called. A share of the clones is absent; for the studies checked, an unresolved V gene accounts for under half, and the remainder has no known explanation. This sample comprises roughly 76,000 clones, around nine tenths of them detected only once. The ten largest clonotypes hold over 25% of the sample. Sequenced material: peripheral blood. The receptors come from a woman at least 80 years old with active or convalescent COVID-19.

The J gene is TRBJ1-3, the V gene TRBV28, with D tentatively TRBD1 (6 bases). V was shortened by 7 bases and J by 16 bases, with 29 bases between the two germline ends. The CDR3 totals 15 residues. Germline V lookup: CDR1 MDHEN, CDR2 SYDVKM. The CDR3 coding sequence is TGTGCCAGCACCACCAACGCAAGGGGGGGGTTCCGCGGCTATTTT. This gives the protein CASTTNARGGFRGYF.

This clone was observed a few times. The chain employs TRBV5-1 and TRBJ1-5; TRBD1 matches 9 bases. The trim removed 2 bases at V and 9 bases at J, leaving 6 bases unmatched. CDR3 size: 14 residues. Per the germline V gene, CDR1 is SGHRS and CDR2 is YFSETQ. In DNA form, the CDR3 reads TGCGCCAGCAGCTTCTCTGGACAGGGGTCGCCCCAGCATTTT. It codes for CASSFSGQGSPQHF.

The chain has TRBV29-1 and TRBJ2-5, with 7 bases that match TRBD2. Germline trimming cut 5 bases from V and 4 bases from J; bases unmatched to any gene: 13. The CDR3 is 15 residues long. The germline gives CDR1 SQVTM, CDR2 ANQGSEA. CDR3 DNA sequence: TGCAGCGTTAGGTTGTGGGGGGGTGGACCAGAGACCCAGTACTTC. Protein: CSVRLWGGGPETQYF.

Only one count was recorded for this clone. The J gene is TRBJ2-7, the V gene TRBV29-1, with D hard to call. The ends were cut back, 8 bases at V and 5 bases at J, with 22 bases in the middle. The germline CDR1 and CDR2 sequences are SQVTM and ANQGSEA. The CDR3 length is 14 residues. CDR3 sequence reads: CSTLTGNSPNEQYF. CDR3 in DNA: TGCAGCACTCTGACGGGTAACTCTCCTAACGAGCAGTACTTC.

Concerning this clone: Other DNA sequences in the sample encode the same CDR3. The chain has TRBV29-1 and TRBJ2-7; no reliable D call. CDR3 length: 11 residues. The V end lost 4 bases, the J end lost 3 bases, and 7 bases lay between the germline ends. From germline, CDR1 is SQVTM and CDR2 ANQGSEA. As DNA, the CDR3 is TGCAGCGTTGGGGCAGACTACGAGCAGTACTTC. It encodes CSVGADYEQYF.

V and J are TRBV18 and TRBJ2-5; a possible D gene is TRBD1 (6 bases). V was trimmed by 2 bases and J by 2 bases, leaving 9 bases between them. Germline V lookup: CDR1 KGHSH, CDR2 LQKENI. There are 14 residues in the CDR3. The CDR3 DNA sequence: TGTGCCAGCTCACCAAGACAGGCGCAAGAGACCCAGTACTTC. This encodes CASSPRQAQETQYF.

The rearrangement joins TRBV6-5 to TRBJ1-6; weak D call: TRBD1 (6 bases). Trimming left V 8 bases short and J 5 bases short, with 13 bases between. Per the germline V gene, CDR1 is MNHEY and CDR2 is SVGAGI. The CDR3 has 14 amino acids. The CDR3 nucleotides read TGTGCCAGCGGAGGACAGACCAATAATTCACCCCTCCACTTT. The encoded protein is CASGGQTNNSPLHF.

The rearrangement uses TRBV2 and TRBJ2-1; D possibly corresponds to TRBD2 (6 bases). The CDR3 totals 15 residues. The ends were cut back, 4 bases at V and 9 bases at J, with 19 bases in the middle. Germline loops: CDR1 SNHLY, CDR2 FYNNEI. DNA of the CDR3: TGTGCCAGCAGTGGACGGGGGATAGACACTGGTGAGCAGTTCTTC. This translates into CASSGRGIDTGEQFF.

V usage is TRBV5-8 and J usage is TRBJ2-7, with D perhaps TRBD2 (5 bases). V dropped 0 bases and J dropped 5 bases, with 15 bases sitting between them. There are 15 residues in the CDR3. The germline CDR1 and CDR2 sequences are SGHTS and YDEGEE. The CDR3 is CASSLVKTSFDEQYF. The CDR3 DNA sequence: TGTGCCAGCAGCTTGGTAAAAACTAGTTTCGACGAGCAGTACTTC.

This clone occurred once. The V gene is TRBV6-2 or TRBV6-3, the J gene TRBJ2-7; no firm D call. The CDR3 loop spans 11 amino acids. Germline V lookup: CDR1 MNHEY, CDR2 SVGEGT. Between the trimmed V and J ends, which lost 6 bases and 3 bases, there was a span of 6 bases. CDR3 amino acids: CASSSRYEQYF. The CDR3 region has the DNA TGTGCCAGCAGCTCCCGCTACGAGCAGTACTTC.

The chain joins TRBV7-2 to TRBJ2-1; perhaps TRBD1 as D (6 bases). The CDR3 has 13 residues. V was shortened by 0 bases and J by 7 bases, with 7 bases between the two germline ends. Germline assignment: CDR1 SGHTA and CDR2 FQGNSA. The CDR3 protein is CASSLAQGNEQFF. For the CDR3, the DNA is TGTGCCAGCAGCTTAGCGCAGGGGAATGAGCAGTTCTTC.

This clone was seen only a few times. The rearrangement links TRBV7-2 to TRBJ1-2; D is ambiguous. The CDR3 is 17 residues long. Deletions cut 5 bases from V and 3 bases from J, with 22 bases between. CDR1 and CDR2 (germline): SGHTA, FQGNSA. CDR3: CASSLVPPGSQHYGYTF. In nucleotides, the CDR3 is TGTGCCAGCAGCCTGGTACCCCCGGGGTCACAACACTATGGCTACACCTTC.

The gene calls are TRBV6-2 or TRBV6-3 and TRBJ1-2; D gene uncertain. The CDR3 has 13 residues. The V and J ends lost 0 bases and 7 bases respectively, with 9 bases between them. Germline V gene lookup returns CDR1 MNHEY and CDR2 SVGEGT. In DNA, the CDR3 is TGTGCCAGCAGTTACTCACAAGGAGTTGGCTACACCTTC. Translated: CASSYSQGVGYTF.

This clone was found a few times. The rearrangement uses TRBV4-3 and TRBJ1-6; 9 bases fit TRBD1. CDR1 and CDR2 (germline): LGHNA, YSLEER. CDR3 length: 20 residues. V lost 4 bases, J lost 0 bases, and 13 bases stayed unmatched. The CDR3 DNA reads TGCGCCAGCAGCCTTGATTCCGGGACAGGGAAAGGCTCCTATAATTCACCCCTCCACTTT. This encodes CASSLDSGTGKGSYNSPLHF.

This clone was found a few times. The chain links TRBV6-5 to TRBJ1-2; D may be TRBD1 (6 bases). CDR3 length: 14 amino acids. Deletions cut 5 bases from V and 2 bases from J, with 12 bases between. The germline gives CDR1 MNHEY, CDR2 SVGAGI. The CDR3: CASSPNRENYGYTF. The CDR3 DNA follows: TGTGCCAGCAGTCCTAACAGGGAAAACTATGGCTACACCTTC.

The chain joins TRBV18 to TRBJ1-2; D might be TRBD1 (6 bases). This CDR3 is built from 13 residues. Deletions cut 3 bases from V and 8 bases from J, with 13 bases between. Germline V gives CDR1 KGHSH, CDR2 LQKENI. The CDR3 sequence: CASSPSGVRGYTF. CDR3 bases: TGTGCCAGCTCACCGTCAGGGGTGCGAGGCTACACCTTC. Based on the CDR3 plus reference TRBV18 and TRBJ1-2, the full variable domain is NAGVMQNPRHLVRRRGQEARLRCSPMKGHSHVYWYRQLPEEGLKFMVYLQKENIIDESGMPKERFSAEFPKEGPSILRIQQVVRGDSAAYFCASSPSGVRGYTFGSGTRLTVV.

CDR3 sequence reads: CASSQAALRAAFF. DNA of the CDR3: TGTGCCAGCAGCCAAGCGGCTCTGAGGGCAGCTTTCTTT. This chain joins TRBV3-1 (or the pseudogene TRBV3-2) and TRBJ1-1; D unclear. Germline CDR1 and CDR2: LGHDT and YNNKEL (reference sequence). V was clipped by 1 base and J by 10 bases, with 13 bases between them. This CDR3 has 13 residues.

The chain carries TRBV7-9 and TRBJ1-3; D remains unclear. Germline V gene lookup returns CDR1 SEHNR and CDR2 FQNEAQ (reference sequence). Deletions cut 4 bases from V and 3 bases from J, with 7 bases between. The length of the CDR3 is 13 residues. The chain's CDR3 is CASSSGLGNTIYF. The CDR3 DNA follows: TGTGCCAGCAGCTCCGGACTTGGAAACACCATATATTTT. Variable domain in full (rest from reference TRBV7-9 and TRBJ1-3): DTGVSQNPRHKITKRGQNVTFRCDPISEHNRLYWYRQTLGQGPEFLTYFQNEAQLEKSRLLSDRFSAERPKGSFSTLEIQRTEQGDSAMYLCASSSGLGNTIYFGEGSWLTVV.

The chain is built from TRBV13 and TRBJ2-3; no definite D call. V was clipped by 7 bases and J by 2 bases, with 13 bases between them. Germline V CDR1 and CDR2: PRHDT, FYEKMQ (reference sequence). This CDR3 spans 14 amino acids. CDR3 DNA sequence: TGTGCCAGCACTGGAGACCCCACCACAGATACGCAGTATTTT. Translating it yields CASTGDPTTDTQYF.

V gene TRBV7-2 combines with J gene TRBJ1-4; TRBD1 aligns across 12 bases. This CDR3 has 15 amino acids. V was clipped by 3 bases and J by 10 bases; unmatched bases: 6. CDR1 and CDR2 from the germline V gene are SGHTA and FQGNSA. CDR3: CASSFSGTGGGKLFF. In DNA form, the CDR3 reads TGTGCCAGCAGCTTTTCCGGGACAGGGGGCGGAAAACTGTTTTTT.

The V call is TRBV7-7, the J call TRBJ1-1; TRBD1 matches at 9 bases. CDR1 and CDR2 (germline): SSHAT, FNYEAQ (reference sequence). This CDR3 is 14 amino acids long. Losses at the gene ends were 5 bases for V and 2 bases for J; bases not matched to a gene: 3. The CDR3 here is CASSTDRGNTEAFF. CDR3 coding DNA: TGTGCCAGCAGCACGGACAGGGGTAACACTGAAGCTTTCTTT.

The chain employs TRBV7-8 and TRBJ1-5; no firm D call. Trimming shortened V by 7 bases and J by 1 base, and 8 bases separated the two germline ends. CDR3 length: 13 amino acids. Germline loops: CDR1 SGHVS, CDR2 FQNEAQ. The CDR3 region has the DNA TGTGCCAGCACCGTCAGGAGCAATCAGCCCCAGCATTTT. Translated: CASTVRSNQPQHF.

The chain is built from TRBV5-1 and TRBJ2-5, with D possibly being TRBD1 (6 bases). The germline gives CDR1 SGHRS, CDR2 YFSETQ. CDR3 length: 17 amino acids. V was shortened by 0 bases and J by 4 bases, with 19 bases between the two germline ends. CDR3 sequence: CASSLGGLTGWGETQYF. The CDR3 coding sequence is TGCGCCAGCAGCTTGGGGGGCCTTACAGGGTGGGGAGAGACCCAGTACTTC.

This clone was observed a single time. The chain couples TRBV12-3 or TRBV12-4 to TRBJ2-5; D call uncertain. Trimming removed 8 bases at V and 4 bases at J, with 11 bases between. This CDR3 spans 12 amino acids. The CDR3: CASLAVGETQYF. CDR3 coding DNA: TGTGCCAGCCTGGCGGTTGGAGAGACCCAGTACTTC.

J is TRBJ2-1 and V is TRBV29-1; D may be TRBD1 (5 bases). The CDR3 covers 13 residues. Germline lookup yields CDR1 SQVTM and CDR2 ANQGSEA. Trimming cost V 4 bases and J 5 bases, with 12 bases left between them. The CDR3 DNA reads as TGCAGCGTTGTACCGCAGGGCCACAATGAGCAGTTCTTC. It translates to CSVVPQGHNEQFF.

V usage is TRBV6-5 and J usage is TRBJ1-6; 9 nucleotides agree with TRBD1. Germline V CDR1 and CDR2: MNHEY, SVGAGI. V shed 5 bases and J 7 bases; nucleotides not matched to a gene: 6. The CDR3 sequence is 15 residues long. CDR3 DNA: TGTGCCAGCAGTCCCGGGACAGGGCCAAATTCACCCCTCCACTTT. This codes for CASSPGTGPNSPLHF.

The chain has TRBV9 and TRBJ2-3, with unresolved D. CDR1 is SGDLS and CDR2 is YYNGEE in the germline V gene. V lost 0 bases and J lost 4, with 3 bases in between. CDR3 size: 12 residues. The CDR3 DNA reads as TGTGCCAGCAGCGTAGTCTCAGATACGCAGTATTTT. Translating it yields CASSVVSDTQYF.

The rearrangement links TRBV12-3 or TRBV12-4 to TRBJ2-5; no clear D gene. The CDR3 has 13 residues. Trimming removed 2 bases at V and 5 bases at J, with 9 bases between. CDR3 sequence reads: CASSLSPGETQYF. The CDR3, as DNA: TGTGCCAGCAGTTTATCCCCTGGCGAGACCCAGTACTTC.

A single count supports this clone. The chain employs TRBV27 and TRBJ2-7, with 9 bases that match TRBD1. Germline V gene lookup returns CDR1 MNHEY and CDR2 SMNVEV (reference sequence). The trim removed 3 bases at V and 4 bases at J, leaving 4 bases unmatched. The CDR3 loop spans 14 amino acids. CDR3 in amino acids: CASSFGQGKYEQYF. The DNA of the CDR3 is TGTGCCAGCAGTTTCGGACAGGGGAAATACGAGCAGTACTTC.